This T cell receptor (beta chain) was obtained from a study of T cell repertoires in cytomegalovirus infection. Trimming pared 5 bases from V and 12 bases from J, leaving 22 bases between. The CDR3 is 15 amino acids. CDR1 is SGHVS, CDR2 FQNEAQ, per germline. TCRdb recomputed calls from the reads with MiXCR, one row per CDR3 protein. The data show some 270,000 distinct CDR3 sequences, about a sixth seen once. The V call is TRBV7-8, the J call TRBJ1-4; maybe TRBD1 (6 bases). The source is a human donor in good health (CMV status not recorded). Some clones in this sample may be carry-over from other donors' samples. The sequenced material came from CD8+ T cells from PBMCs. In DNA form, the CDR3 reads TGTGCCAGCAGCGGGACGGGGGCAGGGGACTATCAACTGTTTTTT. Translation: CASSGTGAGDYQLFF. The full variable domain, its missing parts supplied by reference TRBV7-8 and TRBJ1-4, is GAGVSQSPRYKVAKRGQDVALRCDPISGHVSLFWYQQALGQGPEFLTYFQNEAQLDKSGLPSDRFFAERPEGSVSTLKIQRTQQEDSAVYLCASSGTGAGDYQLFFGSGTQLSVL.